The 21 T cell receptor beta chains in this list originate from one sample, sequenced in a study of blood T cell repertoires in COVID-19 (dated by TCRdb to 2020 to 2022). Library method: the immunoSEQ multiplex PCR assay. The immuneACCESS repertoire file appears here via TCRdb, limited to in-frame rearrangements. These files lack a portion of the clones; in checked studies, under half of the deficit traces to unresolved V genes, and the cause of the others is not known. For this sample there are tens of thousands of clones; 83% appear just once. The top ten hold approximately 40% of the sample. Sequencing used peripheral blood. The receptors shown here come from an elderly man with acute or convalescent COVID-19.

The J gene is TRBJ2-3, the V gene TRBV19; D is unresolved. V dropped 1 base and J dropped 0 bases, with 8 bases sitting between them. Germline assignment: CDR1 LNHDA and CDR2 SQIVND (reference sequence). The CDR3 length is 15 residues. The DNA for the CDR3 is TGTGCCAGTAGTATAGGGAGCGCTAGCACAGATACGCAGTATTTT. As protein: CASSIGSASTDTQYF.

V and J are TRBV19 and TRBJ1-1; 7 positions agree with TRBD1. Trimming at V came to 5 bases and at J to 0 bases, leaving 3 bases not matched to a gene. Germline V gene sequence: CDR1 LNHDA, CDR2 SQIVND (reference sequence). This CDR3 spans 14 amino acids. DNA for the CDR3: TGTGCCAGTAGTGGGGACAGTATGAACACTGAAGCTTTCTTT. Translation gives CASSGDSMNTEAFF. The complete variable domain, with remaining parts taken from reference TRBV19 and TRBJ1-1, reads DGGITQSPKYLFRKEGQNVTLSCEQNLNHDAMYWYRQDPGQGLRLIYYSQIVNDFQKGDIAEGYSVSREKKESFPLTVTSAQKNPTAFYLCASSGDSMNTEAFFGQGTRLTVV.

The chain combines TRBV19 with TRBJ1-5; 7 positions match TRBD1. Per the germline V gene, CDR1 is LNHDA and CDR2 is SQIVND (reference sequence). CDR3 length: 14 residues. The J segment lost 3 bases and the V segment lost 5 bases, leaving 4 bases of the junction unmatched. The CDR3: CASSLGQFNQPQHF. The CDR3 DNA sequence: TGTGCCAGTAGTCTGGGACAGTTCAATCAGCCCCAGCATTTT.

This CDR3 reads CASSQGLAVADTQYF. The CDR3 DNA reads TGCGCCAGCAGCCAAGGACTAGCGGTGGCGGATACGCAGTATTTT. This chain joins TRBV4-3 and TRBJ2-3; 9 bases agree with TRBD2. The CDR3 consists of 15 residues. V dropped 1 base and J dropped 6; count of bases not matched to a gene: 5. The V gene's germline CDR1 is LGHNA and CDR2 YSLEER.

This sequence joins TRBV5-6 and TRBJ1-4; TRBD1 matches 8 bases. The CDR3 contains 16 residues. Per germline, CDR1 SGHDT and CDR2 YYEEEE. The V gene end was trimmed by 1 base and the J gene end by 3 bases; junction bases not matched to a gene: 5. CDR3 residues: CASSLFLGQANEKLFF. CDR3 DNA sequence: TGTGCCAGCAGCTTGTTTTTGGGACAGGCTAATGAAAAACTGTTTTTT.

V gene TRBV7-2 combines with J gene TRBJ1-2; 7 positions agree with TRBD1. This CDR3 has 13 amino acids. Trimming removed 10 bases from V and 3 bases from J; junction bases left unmatched: 8. From germline, CDR1 is SGHTA and CDR2 FQGNSA. CDR3 loop: CANSGTVHYGYTF. In nucleotides, the CDR3 is TGTGCCAACAGTGGGACAGTTCACTATGGCTACACCTTC.

This clone came up a few times. The chain joins TRBV29-1 to TRBJ1-5; 7 positions agree with TRBD1. Germline V gene data show CDR1 as SQVTM and CDR2 as ANQGSEA. The V segment lost 7 bases and the J segment 0 bases; nucleotides outside the gene matches: 6. The CDR3 is made up of 14 amino acids. CDR3 bases: TGCAGCGCCGCCGGGACAGATAGCAATCAGCCCCAGCATTTT. Amino acids: CSAAGTDSNQPQHF.

This chain connects TRBV6-5 to TRBJ2-7; unclear D gene. V lost 0 bases and J 3 bases, leaving 9 bases between the germline ends. The CDR3 covers 14 residues. The germline gives CDR1 MNHEY, CDR2 SVGAGI. CDR3 amino acids: CASSYSTTSYEQYF. DNA for the CDR3: TGTGCCAGCAGTTACTCTACTACAAGCTACGAGCAGTACTTC.

This chain connects TRBV3-1 (or the pseudogene TRBV3-2) to TRBJ1-5; TRBD1 aligns across 7 bases. The CDR3 consists of 14 residues. Trimming removed 6 bases from V and 5 bases from J; junction bases left unmatched: 7. Germline loops: CDR1 LGHDT, CDR2 YNNKEL (reference sequence). In DNA form, the CDR3 reads TGTGCCAGCAGTTCAGGGGGTGGGCATCAGCCCCAGCATTTT. Protein product: CASSSGGGHQPQHF.

This chain links TRBV5-4 with TRBJ1-1; D remains unclear. The V gene's germline CDR1 is SGHNT and CDR2 YYREEE (reference sequence). The length of the CDR3 is 14 residues. Trimming removed 1 base from V and 2 bases from J, with 9 bases in between. This CDR3 reads CASSLSLTNTEAFF. The CDR3 coding sequence is TGTGCCAGCAGCTTGAGCCTGACAAACACTGAAGCTTTCTTT.

The rearrangement uses TRBV2 and TRBJ1-4; weak D call: TRBD1 (5 bases). Germline V lookup: CDR1 SNHLY, CDR2 FYNNEI. The ends were cut back, 7 bases at V and 8 bases at J, with 20 bases in the middle. This CDR3 comprises 15 residues. In DNA, the CDR3 is TGTGCCAGCACGGACTGGGGGGGAAATGCCGAAAAACTGTTTTTT. This translates into CASTDWGGNAEKLFF.

The chain joins TRBV7-6 to TRBJ1-5; 7 bases map to TRBD1. The CDR3 runs 19 residues. Trimming took 5 bases from V and 7 from J; bases not matched to a gene: 23. CDR1 and CDR2 from the germline V gene are SGHVS and FNYEAQ. CDR3 loop: CASSAPTRLRTGPVQPQHF. The CDR3 DNA follows: TGTGCCAGCAGCGCCCCAACCAGGCTTAGGACAGGCCCCGTCCAGCCCCAGCATTTT.

The genes are TRBV5-1 and TRBJ1-1; D may be TRBD1 (5 bases). Trimming removed 2 bases from V and 11 bases from J, with 13 bases in between. Looked up from germline, CDR1 is SGHRS and CDR2 is YFSETQ. The CDR3 consists of 12 residues. Written as DNA, the CDR3 is TGCGCCAGCAGCTTCGACAGTGCGGACGCTTTCTTT. It specifies CASSFDSADAFF.

The chain joins TRBV7-2 to TRBJ2-7, with D tentatively TRBD2 (5 bases). Looked up from germline, CDR1 is SGHTA and CDR2 is FQGNSA. CDR3 length: 15 residues. V was pared by 3 bases and J by 0 bases, with 12 bases between. The CDR3: CASSFGAESSYEQYF. The CDR3 DNA reads TGTGCCAGCAGCTTTGGAGCGGAAAGCTCCTACGAGCAGTACTTC.

The V and J genes are TRBV18 and TRBJ1-1; D is uncertain. V lost 2 bases and J 7 bases, leaving 11 bases between the germline ends. CDR3 length: 13 amino acids. The V gene's germline CDR1 is KGHSH and CDR2 LQKENI. CDR3 sequence: CASSPEADLEAFF. The CDR3 DNA follows: TGTGCCAGCTCACCAGAGGCAGACCTTGAAGCTTTCTTT. Filled out from reference TRBV18 and TRBJ1-1, the complete variable domain reads NAGVMQNPRHLVRRRGQEARLRCSPMKGHSHVYWYRQLPEEGLKFMVYLQKENIIDESGMPKERFSAEFPKEGPSILRIQQVVRGDSAAYFCASSPEADLEAFFGQGTRLTVV.

V and J are TRBV2 and TRBJ1-2; tentative D call: TRBD1 (5 bases). V lost 1 base and J lost 2, with 8 bases in between. The CDR3 has 14 residues. Per germline, CDR1 SNHLY and CDR2 FYNNEI. DNA of the CDR3: TGTGCCAGCAGTGAAGGCAGGGTGAACTATGGCTACACCTTC. Translation gives CASSEGRVNYGYTF.

CDR3: CASSQEAQLNQPQHF. As DNA, the CDR3 is TGCGCCAGCAGCCAAGAAGCACAGCTCAATCAGCCCCAGCATTTT. V is TRBV4-3 and J is TRBJ1-5, with unresolved D. Trimming cost V 0 bases and J 3 bases, with 9 bases left between them. The CDR3 extends over 15 amino acids. Germline-derived CDR1 and CDR2 are LGHNA and YSLEER.

The V gene is TRBV5-1, the J gene TRBJ1-1; D is undetermined. The germline V gene encodes CDR1 SGHRS and CDR2 YFSETQ. V lost 0 bases, J lost 1 base, and 7 bases lay in between. CDR3 length: 14 amino acids. The CDR3 nucleotides read TGCGCCAGCAGCTTGGTGTCCGGGAACACTGAAGCTTTCTTT. This codes for CASSLVSGNTEAFF.

The chain recombines TRBV5-4 with TRBJ2-2, with 10 bases identical to TRBD2. V lost 4 bases, J lost 2 bases, and 14 bases stayed unmatched. Germline V gene data show CDR1 as SGHNT and CDR2 as YYREEE (reference sequence). The CDR3 covers 19 residues. The CDR3 reads CASSPPALAGAGNTGELFF. CDR3 sequence (DNA): TGTGCCAGCAGCCCCCCGGCGCTAGCGGGAGCGGGTAACACCGGGGAGCTGTTTTTT. The whole variable domain, filled in from reference TRBV5-4 and TRBJ2-2, reads ETGVTQSPTHLIKTRGQQVTLRCSSQSGHNTVSWYQQALGQGPQFIFQYYREEENGRGNFPPRFSGLQFPNYSSELNVNALELDDSALYLCASSPPALAGAGNTGELFFGEGSRLTVL.

The table lists this clone with a few counts. This sample also contains other DNA sequences that code for the same CDR3. The chain is built from TRBV19 and TRBJ1-1; TRBD1 is a possible D gene (5 bases). Per the germline V gene, CDR1 is LNHDA and CDR2 is SQIVND (reference sequence). The CDR3 covers 17 residues. CDR3 sequence reads: CPRSTPGGGLGNTEAFF. The CDR3 bases are TGTCCCCGTAGTACCCCGGGGGGGGGACTCGGGAACACTGAAGCTTTCTTT.

This clone was counted ten times or more. The CDR3 loop reads CASSPGGPEAFF. CDR3 bases: TGTGCCAGCAGCCCGGGAGGCCCGGAAGCTTTCTTT. V gene TRBV7-9 combines with J gene TRBJ1-1, with unresolved D. CDR1 is SEHNR, CDR2 FQNEAQ, per germline (reference sequence). Trimming took 5 bases from V and 8 from J, leaving 12 bases between them. CDR3 length: 12 amino acids.